This record concerns one T cell receptor beta chain sequence. Its matching antigen is unknown. Per germline, CDR1 SGHRS and CDR2 YFSETQ. The length of the CDR3 is 14 residues. After removal of 4 bases from V and 3 bases from J, the junction contained 3 bases not matched to a gene. This sample stems from a study of cytomegalovirus exposure and HLA in healthy donors. PCR amplification relied on 60 Vbeta primers (plus 13 Jbeta primers). Sequencing used immunoSEQ multiplex PCR; TCRdb keeps in-frame clones, though not all of them. The sample has 60,000 to 85,000 clones; roughly 82% are singletons. Study-wide findings and caveats: In a later analysis, at a false discovery rate of 0.05, 17,000 or so TCR beta sequences were associated with HLA alleles.

This sequence joins TRBV5-1 and TRBJ1-1; 10 nucleotides agree with TRBD1. The origin of this receptor is a man aged 70 or older in good health and CMV-seropositive. Sample: PBMCs. DNA of the CDR3: TGCGCCAGCAGCCCCGGGACAGGGGACACTGAAGCTTTCTTT. It encodes CASSPGTGDTEAFF.